This TCR beta chain emerged from a study of blood T cell repertoires in COVID-19 (TCRdb year 2020). Notes on the research overall: Samples from collaborators originated in the United States, Italy and Spain and spanned both the acute and convalescent phases of COVID-19. The material from the prospective study consisted of cDNA or gDNA derived from T cells, B-cell-depleted T cells, or PBMCs. Deeply sampled blood TCRbeta repertoires from subjects exposed to, actively infected with, or recovered from COVID-19 were included in the dataset. The repertoires were released in a freely available public database meant as a resource for research on the immune response to SARS-CoV-2. The samples were drawn from two sources: the first 160 participants of the ongoing ImmuneRACE study, and 950 to 1,500 subjects contributed by 6 global collaborators. Sample metadata almost always included a de-identified subject ID, COVID-19 status, age in years and sex. Where HLA class I and class II types were available, the types were taken from metadata supplied by the sample provider, not from assay-based typing.

Each collaborating institution followed its own protocols to collect whole blood in K2EDTA tubes. For TCRbeta analysis, collaborators shipped samples as frozen whole blood, isolated PBMCs, or DNA extracted from either of those sample types. Per the germline V gene (reference sequence), GTSNPN is the CDR1 and SVGIG is the CDR2. Trimming accounts for 6 bases at V and 1 base at J, while the number of junction bases matched to no gene is 11. The CDR3 spans 16 residues, from the cysteine through the phenylalanine. Kept here is only the CDR3 DNA, which spans 48 bases and is read in frame from base 1. Overall study results and their limits: How much clinical and demographic metadata was included differed by source and by participant, and the metadata was provided uncurated.

With regard to this clone: Its cognate antigen has yet to be identified. No qualities accompany the bases; no much larger clone lies one base away.

TCRbeta CDR3 regions were amplified from genomic DNA by means of the immunoSEQ Assay, a bias-controlled multiplex PCR. In the authors' own workflow: The number of nucleated cells in each sample was estimated from the amplification of reference gene primers within the assay. Sequence reads were collapsed and filtered to measure the absolute abundance of every unique TCRbeta CDR3 rearrangement. For each sample, productive Simpson clonality was calculated as the square root of Simpson's diversity index across productive rearrangements. TCRdb provides this immuneACCESS table in a form limited to in-frame rearrangements. Some clones are lacking; in checked studies, under half of them reflect an unresolved V gene, and why the rest are absent is not known. V, J and clone size derive from that table, while D and trimming were established from the DNA sequence. The sample data list 130,000 to 150,000 clones, and around 84% of these were observed just once. The top ten clones comprise roughly 4.5% of the sample.

The specimen was peripheral blood. In this chain, TRBV30 is recombined with TRBJ2-4; a stretch of 8 junction bases matches TRBD2. This sequence originates from a human donor in a cohort sampled during active COVID-19. The DNA sequence follows: TGTGCCTGCCAAAGCCTCCCGGGGGGGGCCAAAAACATTCAGTACTTC. This codes for CACQSLPGGAKNIQYF.